This T cell receptor (beta chain) was documented in a study of blood T cell repertoires in COVID-19. At the level of the study: The United States, Italy and Spain supplied acute and convalescent COVID-19 samples.

Recruits, aged about 18 to 95 years, lived in 24 US areas. The authors' processing: Estimates of nucleated cell counts were drawn from the amplification of reference gene primers. The protocol was immunoSEQ multiplex PCR, while the TCRdb copy is restricted to in-frame clones and leaves out a portion. V and J calls and clone size come straight from that table; D and trimming were deduced from the DNA. The data show some 240,000 clones, 84% seen once. V dropped 8 bases and J dropped 5; count of bases not matched to a gene: 3. Germline V lookup: CDR1 MNHEY, CDR2 SVGAGI. This CDR3 comprises 13 residues. This clonotype was sampled from a man aged 25-45 years with acute COVID-19. Input material: PBMCs or T cells enriched from blood (not recorded which). This sequence joins TRBV6-5 and TRBJ1-5; 10 bases are a match to TRBD1. Here the CDR3 DNA reads TGTGCCAGCGGGACAGGGGCGTATCAGCCCCAGCATTTT. Amino acids: CASGTGAYQPQHF.